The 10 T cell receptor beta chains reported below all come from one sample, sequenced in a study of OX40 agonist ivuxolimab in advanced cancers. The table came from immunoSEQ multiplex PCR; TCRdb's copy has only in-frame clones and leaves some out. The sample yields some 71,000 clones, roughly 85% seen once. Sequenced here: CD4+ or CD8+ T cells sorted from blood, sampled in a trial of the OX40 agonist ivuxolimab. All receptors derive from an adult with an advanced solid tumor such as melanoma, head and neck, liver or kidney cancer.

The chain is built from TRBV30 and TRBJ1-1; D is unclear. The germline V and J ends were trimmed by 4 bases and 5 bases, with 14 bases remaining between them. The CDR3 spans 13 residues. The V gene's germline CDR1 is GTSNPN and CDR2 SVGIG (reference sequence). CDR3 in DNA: TGTGCCTGGACACGCGAGGGCCGGACTGAAGCTTTCTTT. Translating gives CAWTREGRTEAFF.

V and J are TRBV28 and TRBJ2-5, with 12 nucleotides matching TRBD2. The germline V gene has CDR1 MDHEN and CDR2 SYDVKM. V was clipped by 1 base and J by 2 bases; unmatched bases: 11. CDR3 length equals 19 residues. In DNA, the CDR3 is TGTGCCAGCAGTTTATCTTTCCTAGCGGGGGGGGATAGGCAAGAGACCCAGTACTTC. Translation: CASSLSFLAGGDRQETQYF.

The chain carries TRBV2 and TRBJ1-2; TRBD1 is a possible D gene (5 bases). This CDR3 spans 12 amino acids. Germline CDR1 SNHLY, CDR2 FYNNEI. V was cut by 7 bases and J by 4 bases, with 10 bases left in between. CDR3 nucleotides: TGTGCCAGCACGGCAGGGCCCTATGGCTACACCTTC. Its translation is CASTAGPYGYTF. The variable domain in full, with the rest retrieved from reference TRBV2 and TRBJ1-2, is EPEVTQTPSHQVTQMGQEVILRCVPISNHLYFYWYRQILGQKVEFLVSFYNNEISEKSEIFDDQFSVERPDGSNFTLKIRSTKLEDSAMYFCASTAGPYGYTFGSGTRLTVV.

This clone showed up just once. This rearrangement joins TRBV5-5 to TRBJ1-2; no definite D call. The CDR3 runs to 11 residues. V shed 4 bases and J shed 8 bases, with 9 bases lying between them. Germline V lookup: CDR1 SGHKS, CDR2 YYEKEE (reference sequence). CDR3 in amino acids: CASSMRRGYTF. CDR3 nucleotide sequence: TGTGCCAGCAGCATGAGGAGGGGCTACACCTTC.

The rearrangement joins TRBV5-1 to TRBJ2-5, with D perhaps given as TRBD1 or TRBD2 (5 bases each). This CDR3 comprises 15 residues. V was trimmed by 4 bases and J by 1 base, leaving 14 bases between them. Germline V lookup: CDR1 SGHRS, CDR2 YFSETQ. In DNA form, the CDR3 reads TGCGCCAGCAGCCCCGCCCCGGGGACCCAAGAGACCCAGTACTTC. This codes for CASSPAPGTQETQYF.

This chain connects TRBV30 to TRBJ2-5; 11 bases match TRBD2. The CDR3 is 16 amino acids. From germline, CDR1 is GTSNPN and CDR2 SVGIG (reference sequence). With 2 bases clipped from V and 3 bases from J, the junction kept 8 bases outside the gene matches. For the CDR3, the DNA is TGTGCCTGGAGTAGTCTAGCGGGGGGTTATGAAGAGACCCAGTACTTC. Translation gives CAWSSLAGGYEETQYF.

This chain's CDR3 is CASTRLGGTGELFF. In nucleotides, the CDR3 is TGTGCCAGCACTAGACTAGGGGGCACCGGGGAGCTGTTTTTT. The chain links TRBV6-1 to TRBJ2-2, with D possibly called TRBD1 or TRBD2 (6 bases each). V was shortened by 7 bases and J by 4 bases, with 13 bases between the two germline ends. The CDR3 sequence is 14 residues long. Per germline, CDR1 MNHNS and CDR2 SASEGT.

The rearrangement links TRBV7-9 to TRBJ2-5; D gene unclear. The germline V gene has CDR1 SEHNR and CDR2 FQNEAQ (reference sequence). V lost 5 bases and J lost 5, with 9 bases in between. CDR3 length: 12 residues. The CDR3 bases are TGTGCCAGCAGCCCAAGCCGGGAGACCCAGTACTTC. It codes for CASSPSRETQYF. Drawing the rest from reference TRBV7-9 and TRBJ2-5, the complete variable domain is DTGVSQNPRHKITKRGQNVTFRCDPISEHNRLYWYRQTLGQGPEFLTYFQNEAQLEKSRLLSDRFSAERPKGSFSTLEIQRTEQGDSAMYLCASSPSRETQYFGPGTRLLVL.

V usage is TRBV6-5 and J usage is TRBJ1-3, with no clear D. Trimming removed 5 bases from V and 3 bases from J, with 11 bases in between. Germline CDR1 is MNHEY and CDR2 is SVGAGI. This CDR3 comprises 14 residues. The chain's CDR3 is CASSHLVFGNTIYF. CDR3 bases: TGTGCCAGCAGTCATCTGGTGTTTGGAAACACCATATATTTT.

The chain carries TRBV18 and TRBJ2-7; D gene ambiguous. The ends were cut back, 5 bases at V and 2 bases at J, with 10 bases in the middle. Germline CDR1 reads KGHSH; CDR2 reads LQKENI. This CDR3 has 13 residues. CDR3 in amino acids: CASSKVNPYEQYF. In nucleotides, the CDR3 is TGTGCCAGCTCAAAGGTAAATCCCTACGAGCAGTACTTC.